Listed below are T cell receptor beta chains from one sample, sequenced in a study of T cells in Graves' hyperthyroidism and ophthalmopathy. TCRdb independently ran MiXCR on the multiplex PCR reads; one entry per CDR3 protein. The table records approximately 320,000 distinct CDR3 sequences, roughly 17% of them present only once. The sequenced material came from blood. These receptors originate from a man aged 25 to 45 with Graves' hyperthyroidism. Both conserved end residues are part of each CDR3. The order of the fields is D gene, J gene, clone size, V gene, CDR3 protein, CDR3 DNA. A D gene is named only where the DNA matches it firmly. A row's size may be missing; if present it is once, few, many or a size class.

D: .; J: TRBJ1-1; size: many; V: TRBV20-1; CDR3: CSARQATSTEAFF; DNA: TGCAGTGCTAGGCAAGCCACGAGCACTGAAGCTTTCTTT
D: TRBD2; J: TRBJ2-7; size: few; V: TRBV10-3; CDR3: CAVKPSSGGTYEQYF; DNA: TGTGCCGTCAAGCCTTCTAGCGGGGGAACCTACGAGCAGTACTTC
D: .; J: TRBJ1-2; size: many; V: TRBV29-1; CDR3: CSVEAIGNKVGGYTF; DNA: TGCAGCGTTGAAGCGATCGGGAATAAAGTGGGAGGCTACACCTTC
D: .; J: TRBJ1-5; size: few; V: TRBV12-3/TRBV12-4; CDR3: CASRPDGGEGNQPQHF; DNA: TGTGCCAGCAGACCAGACGGCGGTGAAGGCAATCAGCCCCAGCATTTT
D: .; J: TRBJ1-5; size: many; V: TRBV28; CDR3: CASSLFGGGNSNQPQHF; DNA: TGTGCCAGCAGTTTATTCGGGGGGGGTAATAGCAATCAGCCCCAGCATTTT
D: .; J: TRBJ2-7; size: .; V: TRBV9; CDR3: CASSVGPSGSSYEQYF; DNA: TGTGCCAGCAGCGTTGGACCCTCGGGTTCCTCCTACGAGCAGTACTTC
D: .; J: TRBJ2-2; size: many; V: TRBV12-3/TRBV12-4; CDR3: CAEGGPNGELFF; DNA: TGTGCCGAGGGGGGACCAAACGGGGAGCTGTTTTTT
D: .; J: TRBJ2-1; size: many; V: TRBV4-1; CDR3: CASSQVDLGVANRNEQFF; DNA: TGCGCCAGCAGCCAAGTAGATTTGGGTGTCGCGAATAGGAATGAGCAGTTCTTC
D: .; J: TRBJ1-1; size: few; V: TRBV15; CDR3: CATSRPQAGGAENTEAFF; DNA: TGTGCCACCAGCAGGCCTCAGGCCGGGGGCGCCGAGAACACTGAAGCTTTCTTT
D: .; J: TRBJ2-2; size: .; V: TRBV14; CDR3: CASSRNMEELFF; DNA: TGTGCCAGCAGCCGCAATATGGAGGAGCTGTTTTTT
D: .; J: TRBJ2-7; size: many; V: TRBV5-1; CDR3: CASSLGGRWDYEQYF; DNA: TGCGCCAGCAGCTTGGGGGGACGATGGGACTACGAGCAGTACTTC
D: .; J: TRBJ1-2; size: many; V: TRBV29-1; CDR3: CSVGGSSYGYTF; DNA: TGCAGCGTTGGAGGGTCATCCTATGGCTACACCTTC
D: .; J: TRBJ2-3; size: many; V: TRBV20-1; CDR3: CSALASADTQYF; DNA: TGCAGTGCCCTCGCGTCAGCTGATACGCAGTATTTT
D: TRBD2; J: TRBJ2-1; size: .; V: TRBV11-2; CDR3: CASSQETLAGAGEQFF; DNA: TGTGCCAGCAGCCAAGAAACACTAGCGGGGGCTGGGGAGCAGTTCTTC
D: TRBD2; J: TRBJ2-1; size: many; V: TRBV28; CDR3: CASSLTLAEYNEQFF; DNA: TGTGCCAGCAGTTTGACCCTAGCGGAATACAATGAGCAGTTCTTC
D: .; J: TRBJ2-3; size: many; V: TRBV11-2; CDR3: CVGGGDTQYF; DNA: TGTGTAGGGGGTGGAGATACGCAGTATTTT
D: .; J: TRBJ2-5; size: many; V: TRBV11-2; CDR3: CASSVDSWGETQYF; DNA: TGTGCCAGCAGCGTTGACTCATGGGGGGAGACCCAGTACTTC
D: .; J: TRBJ2-2; size: many; V: TRBV2; CDR3: CASSPSRASTGELFF; DNA: TGTGCCAGCAGTCCGAGTCGGGCGAGCACCGGGGAGCTGTTTTTT
D: .; J: TRBJ1-3; size: .; V: TRBV6-1; CDR3: CASSGARGNTIYF; DNA: TGTGCCAGCAGTGGGGCACGAGGAAACACCATATATTTT
D: .; J: TRBJ2-7; size: .; V: TRBV7-9; CDR3: CASSFSLARYEQYF; DNA: TGTGCCAGCAGCTTTTCCCTAGCGCGCTACGAGCAGTACTTC
D: TRBD1; J: TRBJ2-1; size: many; V: TRBV24-1; CDR3: CATSDPRGTGSRNEQFF; DNA: TGTGCCACCAGTGATCCTCGGGGGACAGGGAGTAGGAATGAGCAGTTCTTC
D: .; J: TRBJ2-1; size: many; V: TRBV6-1; CDR3: CASSSTLHNEQFF; DNA: TGTGCCAGCAGTTCGACACTGCACAATGAGCAGTTCTTC
D: .; J: TRBJ1-5; size: many; V: TRBV3-1; CDR3: CASSPFRNQPQHF; DNA: TGTGCCAGCAGCCCCTTTAGAAATCAGCCCCAGCATTTT
D: TRBD2; J: TRBJ2-7; size: many; V: TRBV2; CDR3: CASSGSGGRGGEQYF; DNA: TGTGCCAGCAGTGGTAGTGGCGGGAGAGGTGGCGAGCAGTACTTC
D: TRBD1; J: TRBJ2-1; size: many; V: TRBV20-1; CDR3: CSARGQRAYNEQFF; DNA: TGCAGTGCTAGGGGACAGAGAGCCTACAATGAGCAGTTCTTC
D: .; J: TRBJ1-2; size: many; V: TRBV27; CDR3: CASKISGGYGYTF; DNA: TGTGCCAGCAAAATTAGCGGCGGCTATGGCTACACCTTC
D: .; J: TRBJ2-7; size: .; V: TRBV18; CDR3: CASSPPTRAREQYF; DNA: TGTGCCAGCTCACCACCTACAAGGGCGAGGGAGCAGTACTTC
D: TRBD2; J: TRBJ2-1; size: many; V: TRBV3-1; CDR3: CASSLGLALNNEQFF; DNA: TGTGCCAGCAGCCTGGGACTAGCCCTTAACAATGAGCAGTTCTTC